The clone carrying this T cell receptor beta chain occurred many times. The antigen is not known. The data derive from a study of T-cell reconstitution after alpha-beta-depleted transplantation in children. Study findings and constraints: One year after transplant, T-cell counts and diversity came mostly from newly produced T cells.

As it was prepared, the TCRbeta library received unique molecular identifiers. TCRdb redid the calling of the PCR reads with MiXCR, one entry per CDR3 protein. The sample carries about 240,000 distinct CDR3 sequences, more than 20% recorded once. This sequence was found in a girl aged 2 to 9 with Fanconi anemia, due to receive a stem cell transplant. Material: PBMCs, obtained before TCRalphabeta/CD19-depleted stem cell transplant.

Written as DNA, the CDR3 is TGCAGTGCTAGATCACTAGCGGGAGGGTCCGGTTCCTACAATGAGCAGTTCTTC. Amino acid sequence: CSARSLAGGSGSYNEQFF. This chain connects TRBV20-1 to TRBJ2-1, with 13 positions matching TRBD2. There are 18 residues in the CDR3. The germline V gene encodes CDR1 DFQATT and CDR2 SNEGSKA (reference sequence). Trimming removed 2 bases from V and 1 base from J; junction bases left unmatched: 8.